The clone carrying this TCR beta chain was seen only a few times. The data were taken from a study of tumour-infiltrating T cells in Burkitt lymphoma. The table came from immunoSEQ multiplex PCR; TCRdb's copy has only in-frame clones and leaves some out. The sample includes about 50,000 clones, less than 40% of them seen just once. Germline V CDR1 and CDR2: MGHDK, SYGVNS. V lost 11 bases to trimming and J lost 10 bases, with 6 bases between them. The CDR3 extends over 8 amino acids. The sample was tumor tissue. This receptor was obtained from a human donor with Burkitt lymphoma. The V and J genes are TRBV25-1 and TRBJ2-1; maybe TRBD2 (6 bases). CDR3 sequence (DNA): TGTGCCGCGGGGGAGCAGTTCTTC. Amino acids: CAAGEQFF.